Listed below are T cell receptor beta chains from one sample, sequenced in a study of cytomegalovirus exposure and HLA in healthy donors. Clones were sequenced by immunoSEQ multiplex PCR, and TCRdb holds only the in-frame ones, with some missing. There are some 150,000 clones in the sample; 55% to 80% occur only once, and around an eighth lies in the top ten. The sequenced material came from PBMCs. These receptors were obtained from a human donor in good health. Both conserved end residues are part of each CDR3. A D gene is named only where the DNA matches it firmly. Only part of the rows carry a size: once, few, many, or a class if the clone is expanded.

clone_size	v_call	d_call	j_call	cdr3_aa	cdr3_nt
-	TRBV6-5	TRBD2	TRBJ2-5	CASYSLAGYETQYF	TGTGCCAGCTACTCACTAGCGGGATACGAGACCCAGTACTTC
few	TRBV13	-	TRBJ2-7	CASSLGVGVGEQYF	TGTGCCAGCAGCTTAGGCGTAGGGGTCGGCGAGCAGTACTTC
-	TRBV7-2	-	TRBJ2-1	CASSLGRYEQFF	TGTGCCAGCAGCTTAGGCAGGTATGAGCAGTTCTTC
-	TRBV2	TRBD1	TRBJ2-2	CASKQGAPTGELFF	TGTGCCAGCAAGCAGGGGGCGCCCACCGGGGAGCTGTTTTTT
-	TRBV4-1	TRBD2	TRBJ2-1	CASSQGGGIYNEQFF	TGCGCCAGCAGCCAAGGCGGGGGGATCTACAATGAGCAGTTCTTC
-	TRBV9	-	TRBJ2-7	CASSADGVEQYF	TGTGCCAGCAGCGCGGATGGAGTCGAGCAGTACTTC
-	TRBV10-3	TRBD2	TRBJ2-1	CAIRGRGTSRNEQFF	TGTGCCATCAGGGGCCGGGGGACTAGTCGCAATGAGCAGTTCTTC
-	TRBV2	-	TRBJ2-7	CASRPNRDEQYF	TGTGCCAGCCGCCCCAACAGGGACGAGCAGTACTTC
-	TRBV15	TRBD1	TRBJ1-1	CATTQRDRDEAFF	TGTGCCACCACACAAAGAGACAGGGATGAAGCTTTCTTT
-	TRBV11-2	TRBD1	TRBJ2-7	CASSVTGTGTPEQYF	TGTGCCAGCAGCGTAACCGGGACAGGGACCCCCGAGCAGTACTTC
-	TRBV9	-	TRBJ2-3	CASSVGARAADTQYF	TGTGCCAGCAGCGTAGGAGCGAGGGCTGCAGATACGCAGTATTTT
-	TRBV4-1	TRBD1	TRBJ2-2	CASSPGGGRGRDGELFF	TGCGCCAGCAGCCCCGGAGGGGGCAGGGGGCGGGACGGGGAGCTGTTTTTT
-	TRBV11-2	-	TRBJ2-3	CASSLGQVNTDTQYF	TGTGCCAGCAGCTTAGGTCAGGTGAACACAGATACGCAGTATTTT
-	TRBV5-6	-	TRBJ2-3	CASSFSGRTSTDTQYF	TGTGCCAGCAGCTTTTCAGGTCGGACTAGCACAGATACGCAGTATTTT
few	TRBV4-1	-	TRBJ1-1	CASEGIGGLNTEAFF	TGCGCCAGCGAAGGAATTGGGGGCTTGAACACTGAAGCTTTCTTT
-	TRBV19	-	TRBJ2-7	CASSSRGYEQYF	TGTGCCAGTAGTAGCAGGGGATACGAGCAGTACTTC
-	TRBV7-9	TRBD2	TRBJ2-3	CASSLSSGNTDTQYF	TGTGCCAGCAGCTTAAGTAGCGGGAACACAGATACGCAGTATTTT
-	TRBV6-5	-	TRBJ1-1	CASSYSWGDTEAFF	TGTGCCAGCAGTTACTCATGGGGAGACACTGAAGCTTTCTTT
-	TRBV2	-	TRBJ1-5	CASSRGTQNQPQHF	TGTGCCAGCAGTCGCGGGACCCAGAATCAGCCCCAGCATTTT
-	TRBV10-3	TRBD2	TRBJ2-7	CAISESGLAAYEQYF	TGTGCCATCAGTGAGTCCGGACTAGCGGCCTACGAGCAGTACTTC
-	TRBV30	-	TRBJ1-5	CAWGPGVNQPQHF	TGTGCCTGGGGGCCGGGGGTCAATCAGCCCCAGCATTTT
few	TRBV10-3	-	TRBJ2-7	CATRGGRNNYEQYF	TGTGCCACCCGAGGGGGACGGAATAACTACGAGCAGTACTTC
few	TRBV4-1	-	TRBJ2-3	CASSQVQTDTQYF	TGCGCCAGCAGCCAAGTACAAACAGATACGCAGTATTTT
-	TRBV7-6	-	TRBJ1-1	CASSSRKGGRTEAFF	TGTGCCAGCAGCTCCAGAAAGGGAGGTAGGACTGAAGCTTTCTTT
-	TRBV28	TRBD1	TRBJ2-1	CASSLRGTGTYNEQFF	TGTGCCAGCAGTTTACGCGGGACAGGGACCTACAATGAGCAGTTCTTC
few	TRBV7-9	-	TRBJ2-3	CSSSPPWRLGTDTQYF	TGTTCCAGCAGCCCACCCTGGAGGTTGGGAACAGATACGCAGTATTTT
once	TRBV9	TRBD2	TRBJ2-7	CASSVDGAGSSYEQYF	TGTGCCAGCAGCGTAGATGGAGCGGGGAGCTCCTACGAGCAGTACTTC
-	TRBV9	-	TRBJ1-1	CASSVAVGNTEAFF	TGTGCCAGCAGCGTAGCGGTCGGGAACACTGAAGCTTTCTTT
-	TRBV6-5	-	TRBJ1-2	CASSYSGAVHGYTF	TGTGCCAGCAGTTACTCAGGAGCCGTGCATGGCTACACCTTC
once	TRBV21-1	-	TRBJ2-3	CASSRVVRGRGDTQYF	TGTGCCAGCAGTCGGGTTGTGCGGGGGCGGGGAGATACGCAGTATTTT
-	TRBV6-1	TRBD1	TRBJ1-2	CASSEEAGGGYTF	TGTGCCAGCAGTGAAGAGGCAGGGGGTGGCTACACCTTC
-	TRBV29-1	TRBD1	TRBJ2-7	CSVRKTGGEEQYF	TGCAGCGTGCGAAAGACAGGGGGTGAGGAGCAGTACTTC
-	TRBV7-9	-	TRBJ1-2	CASSSSYRVGNYGYTF	TGTGCCAGCAGCTCATCCTACAGGGTAGGCAACTATGGCTACACCTTC
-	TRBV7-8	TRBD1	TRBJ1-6	CASSSGQEDSPLHF	TGTGCCAGCAGCTCGGGACAGGAGGATTCACCCCTCCACTTT
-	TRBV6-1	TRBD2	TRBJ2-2	CASRVAGVIGELFF	TGTGCCAGCAGGGTAGCGGGAGTTATCGGGGAGCTGTTTTTT
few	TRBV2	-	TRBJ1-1	CASMPQGRGTEAFF	TGTGCCAGCATGCCCCAGGGTCGCGGCACTGAAGCTTTCTTT
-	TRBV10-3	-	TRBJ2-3	CAIRARQGTDTQYF	TGTGCCATCAGGGCCCGACAGGGCACAGATACGCAGTATTTT
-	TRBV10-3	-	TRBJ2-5	CAISEAGAGETQYF	TGTGCCATCAGTGAGGCGGGGGCCGGGGAGACCCAGTACTTC
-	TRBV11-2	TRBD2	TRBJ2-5	CASSLTSGAQETQYF	TGTGCCAGCAGCTTAACTAGCGGAGCCCAAGAGACCCAGTACTTC
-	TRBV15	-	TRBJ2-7	CATSRDPGQSYEQYF	TGTGCCACCAGCAGAGACCCAGGACAGTCCTACGAGCAGTACTTC
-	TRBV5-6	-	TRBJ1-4	CASSLSETVRKLFF	TGTGCCAGCAGCTTGTCGGAGACAGTGAGAAAACTGTTTTTT
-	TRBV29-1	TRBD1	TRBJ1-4	CSVVGDRGEKLFF	TGCAGCGTTGTGGGGGACAGGGGTGAAAAACTGTTTTTT
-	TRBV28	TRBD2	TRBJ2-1	CASSSGGELYNEQFF	TGTGCCAGCAGTTCGGGGGGGGAACTCTACAATGAGCAGTTCTTC
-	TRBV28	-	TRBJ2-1	CASSWRAGSSYNEQFF	TGTGCCAGCAGTTGGAGGGCGGGGAGCTCCTACAATGAGCAGTTCTTC
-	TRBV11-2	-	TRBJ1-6	CASSLGHRAGYNSPLHF	TGTGCCAGCAGCTTAGGTCACAGGGCGGGCTATAATTCACCCCTCCACTTT
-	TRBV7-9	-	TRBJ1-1	CASSLAPREAFF	TGTGCCAGCAGCTTAGCCCCCAGGGAAGCTTTCTTT
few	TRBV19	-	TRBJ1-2	CASTTPGGYTF	TGTGCCAGTACCACCCCGGGGGGCTACACCTTC
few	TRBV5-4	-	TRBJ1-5	CASSLDRFDQPQHF	TGTGCCAGCAGCTTGGACCGGTTCGATCAGCCCCAGCATTTT
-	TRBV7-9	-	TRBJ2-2	CASSLARRFDTGELFF	TGTGCCAGCAGCTTAGCGCGAAGATTCGACACCGGGGAGCTGTTTTTT
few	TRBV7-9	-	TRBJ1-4	CASSLDVRRNEKLFF	TGTGCCAGCAGCTTAGATGTGAGGAGGAATGAAAAACTGTTTTTT
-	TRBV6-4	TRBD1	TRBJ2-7	CASSASGTGGYEQYF	TGTGCCAGCAGTGCCTCCGGGACAGGGGGCTACGAGCAGTACTTC
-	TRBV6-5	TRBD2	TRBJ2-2	CASSYLPGLQTGELFF	TGTGCCAGCAGTTACTTACCGGGACTACAAACTGGGGAGCTGTTTTTT
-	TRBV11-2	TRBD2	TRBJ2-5	CASSPTGTIETQYF	TGTGCCAGCAGCCCTACCGGGACTATAGAGACCCAGTACTTC
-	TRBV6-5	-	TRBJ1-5	CASSYSGTNSNQPQHF	TGTGCCAGCAGTTACTCCGGGACAAATAGCAATCAGCCCCAGCATTTT
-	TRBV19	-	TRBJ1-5	CASSIFTGLGEPQHF	TGTGCCAGTAGTATATTTACCGGGTTAGGGGAGCCCCAGCATTTT
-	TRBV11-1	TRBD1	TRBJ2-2	CASSIEPDRVNTGELFF	TGTGCCAGCAGCATAGAGCCGGACAGGGTGAACACCGGGGAGCTGTTTTTT
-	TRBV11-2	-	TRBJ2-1	CASSFEYEQFF	TGTGCCAGCAGCTTTGAGTATGAGCAGTTCTTC
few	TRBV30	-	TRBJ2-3	CAWMGDFSTQYF	TGTGCCTGGATGGGGGACTTCAGCACGCAGTATTTT
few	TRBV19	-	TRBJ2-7	CASGGTERYEQYF	TGTGCCAGCGGCGGGACAGAGCGCTACGAGCAGTACTTC
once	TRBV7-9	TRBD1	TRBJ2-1	CASSYQGANYNEQFF	TGTGCCAGCAGCTACCAGGGGGCAAATTACAATGAGCAGTTCTTC